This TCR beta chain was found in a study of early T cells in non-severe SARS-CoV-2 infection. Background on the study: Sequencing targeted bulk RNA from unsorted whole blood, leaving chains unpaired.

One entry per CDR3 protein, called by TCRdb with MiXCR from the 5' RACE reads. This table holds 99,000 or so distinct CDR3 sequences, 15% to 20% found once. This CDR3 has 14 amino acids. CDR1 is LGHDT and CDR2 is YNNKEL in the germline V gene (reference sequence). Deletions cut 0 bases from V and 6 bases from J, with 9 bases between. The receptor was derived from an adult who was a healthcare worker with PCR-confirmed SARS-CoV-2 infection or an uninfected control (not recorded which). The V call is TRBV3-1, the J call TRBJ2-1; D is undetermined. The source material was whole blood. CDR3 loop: CASSQDSSPNEQFF. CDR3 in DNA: TGTGCCAGCAGCCAAGATTCTTCACCCAATGAGCAGTTCTTC.